This TCR beta chain emerged from a study of CD8 T cells in Susac syndrome. Study results and limitations: An acknowledgment was made by the study that its TCR sequencing and HLA analysis involved relatively few individuals.

Random-hexamer reverse transcription was applied to about 0.45 to 1 ug RNA. TCRdb passed the immunoSEQ multiplex PCR reads through MiXCR, listing each CDR3 protein once. The repertoire holds about 130,000 distinct CDR3 sequences, around 94% seen once, with 0.087% in the top ten. As to this clonotype: Its antigen is not identified.

Sequencing of TCR beta was undertaken in CD8+ and CD4+ T cells derived from blood. Matching for age and sex applied to the controls, who were healthy donors. TEMRA cells underwent FACS enrichment and CD8+ and CD4+ T cells underwent negative isolation. The V gene end was trimmed by 5 bases and the J gene end by 7 bases; junction bases not matched to a gene: 9. CDR3 length: 15 amino acids. In germline, CDR1 is KGHSH, CDR2 LQKENI. The chain employs TRBV18 and TRBJ1-1; 11 bases match TRBD1. The receptor comes from a human donor in good health. Material for sequencing was CD4+ T cells from PBMCs. In DNA form, the CDR3 reads TGTGCCAGCTCAAATGGACAGGGGGCATTGGTTGAAGCTTTCTTT. Its translation is CASSNGQGALVEAFF.